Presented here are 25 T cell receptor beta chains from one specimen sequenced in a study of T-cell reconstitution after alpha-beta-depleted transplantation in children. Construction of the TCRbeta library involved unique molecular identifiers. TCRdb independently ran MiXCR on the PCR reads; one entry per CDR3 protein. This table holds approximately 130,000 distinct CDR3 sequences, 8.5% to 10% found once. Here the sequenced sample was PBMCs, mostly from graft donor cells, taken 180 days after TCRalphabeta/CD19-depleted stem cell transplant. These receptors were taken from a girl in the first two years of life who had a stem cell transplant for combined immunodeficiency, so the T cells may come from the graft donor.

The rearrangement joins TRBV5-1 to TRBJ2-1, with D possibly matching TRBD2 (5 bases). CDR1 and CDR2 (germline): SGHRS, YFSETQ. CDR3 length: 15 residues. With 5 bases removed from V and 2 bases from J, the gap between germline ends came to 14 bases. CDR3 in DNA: TGCGCCAGCAGGTCGGACTTAGGGCCCTACAATGAGCAGTTCTTC. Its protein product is CASRSDLGPYNEQFF.

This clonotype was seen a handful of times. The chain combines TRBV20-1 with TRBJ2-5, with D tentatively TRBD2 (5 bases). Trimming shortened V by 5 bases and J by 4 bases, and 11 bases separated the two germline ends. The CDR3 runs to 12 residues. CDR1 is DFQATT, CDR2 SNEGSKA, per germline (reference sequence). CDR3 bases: TGCAGTGCTGAGGGTGCCCGAGAGACCCAGTACTTC. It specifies CSAEGARETQYF.

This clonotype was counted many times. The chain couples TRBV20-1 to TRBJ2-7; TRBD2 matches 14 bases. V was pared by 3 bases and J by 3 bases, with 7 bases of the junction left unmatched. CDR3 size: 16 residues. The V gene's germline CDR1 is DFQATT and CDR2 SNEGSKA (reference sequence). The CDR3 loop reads CSASGLAGGKGYEQYF. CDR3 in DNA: TGCAGTGCTAGCGGACTAGCGGGAGGAAAGGGCTACGAGCAGTACTTC.

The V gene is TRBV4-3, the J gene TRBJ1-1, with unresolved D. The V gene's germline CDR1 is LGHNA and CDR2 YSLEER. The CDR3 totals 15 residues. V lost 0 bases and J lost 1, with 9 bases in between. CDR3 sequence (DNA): TGCGCCAGCAGCCAAGATGCGGAAAAGAACACTGAAGCTTTCTTT. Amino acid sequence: CASSQDAEKNTEAFF.

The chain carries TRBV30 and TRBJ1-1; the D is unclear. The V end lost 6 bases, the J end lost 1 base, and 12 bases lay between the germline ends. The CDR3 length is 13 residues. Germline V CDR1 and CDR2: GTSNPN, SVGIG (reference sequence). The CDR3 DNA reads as TGTGCCTGTCAAGCCGGGAGGAACACTGAAGCTTTCTTT. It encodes CACQAGRNTEAFF. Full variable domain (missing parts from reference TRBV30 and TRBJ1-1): SQTIHQWPATLVQPVGSPLSLECTVEGTSNPNLYWYRQAAGRGLQLLFYSVGIGQISSEVPQNLSASRPQDRQFILSSKKLLLSDSGFYLCACQAGRNTEAFFGQGTRLTVV.

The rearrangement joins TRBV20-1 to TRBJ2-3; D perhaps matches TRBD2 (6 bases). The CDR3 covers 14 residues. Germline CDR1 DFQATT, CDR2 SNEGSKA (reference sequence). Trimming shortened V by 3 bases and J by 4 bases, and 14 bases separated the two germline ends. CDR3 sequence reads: CSASVGRVADTQYF. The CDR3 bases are TGCAGTGCTAGTGTCGGGAGAGTTGCAGATACGCAGTATTTT.

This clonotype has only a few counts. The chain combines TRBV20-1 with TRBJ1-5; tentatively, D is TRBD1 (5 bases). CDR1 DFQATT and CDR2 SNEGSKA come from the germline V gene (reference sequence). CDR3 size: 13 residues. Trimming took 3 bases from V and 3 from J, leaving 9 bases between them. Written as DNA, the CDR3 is TGCAGTGCTAGGGGGCGGATCAATCAGCCCCAGCATTTT. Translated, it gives CSARGRINQPQHF.

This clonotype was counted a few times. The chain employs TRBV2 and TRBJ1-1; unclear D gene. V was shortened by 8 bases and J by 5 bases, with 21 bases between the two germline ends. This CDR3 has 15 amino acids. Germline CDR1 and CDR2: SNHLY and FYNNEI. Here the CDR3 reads CASEVGIRSGTEAFF. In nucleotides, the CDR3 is TGTGCCAGCGAAGTGGGCATCAGGAGTGGTACTGAAGCTTTCTTT.

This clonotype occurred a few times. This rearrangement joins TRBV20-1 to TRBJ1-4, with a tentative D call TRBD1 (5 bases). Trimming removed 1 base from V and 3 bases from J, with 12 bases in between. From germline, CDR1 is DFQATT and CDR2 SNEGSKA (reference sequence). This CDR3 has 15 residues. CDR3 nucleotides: TGCAGTGCTAGAGCGACACAGGAGGCTAATGAAAAACTGTTTTTT. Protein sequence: CSARATQEANEKLFF.

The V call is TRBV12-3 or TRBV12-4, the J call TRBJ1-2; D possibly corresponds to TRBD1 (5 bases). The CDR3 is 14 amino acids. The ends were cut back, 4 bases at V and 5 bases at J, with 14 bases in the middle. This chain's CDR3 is CASSWGSRPYGYTF. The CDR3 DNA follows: TGTGCCAGCAGTTGGGGCAGCCGACCATATGGCTACACCTTC.

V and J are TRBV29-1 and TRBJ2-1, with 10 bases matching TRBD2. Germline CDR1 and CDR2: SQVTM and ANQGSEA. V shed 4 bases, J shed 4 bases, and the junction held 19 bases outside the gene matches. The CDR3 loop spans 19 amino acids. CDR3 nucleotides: TGCAGCGTTGCGACATGGAGCGGGGGGGCCACTTTTGGGTACAATGAGCAGTTCTTC. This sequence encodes CSVATWSGGATFGYNEQFF.

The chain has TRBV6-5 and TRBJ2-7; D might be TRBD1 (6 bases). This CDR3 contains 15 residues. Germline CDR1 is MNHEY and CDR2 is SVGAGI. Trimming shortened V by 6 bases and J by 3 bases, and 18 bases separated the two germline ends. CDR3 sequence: CASRWLRDTYYEQYF. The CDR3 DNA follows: TGTGCCAGCAGATGGCTGAGGGACACTTACTACGAGCAGTACTTC.

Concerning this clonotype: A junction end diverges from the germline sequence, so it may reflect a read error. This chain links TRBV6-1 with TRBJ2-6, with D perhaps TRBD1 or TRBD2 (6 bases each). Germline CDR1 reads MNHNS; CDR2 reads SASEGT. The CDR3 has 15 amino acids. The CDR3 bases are TGTGCCTCCTCAAGGGGGGATGGAGGGGCCAACGGCCTGACTTTC. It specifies CASSRGDGGANGLTF.

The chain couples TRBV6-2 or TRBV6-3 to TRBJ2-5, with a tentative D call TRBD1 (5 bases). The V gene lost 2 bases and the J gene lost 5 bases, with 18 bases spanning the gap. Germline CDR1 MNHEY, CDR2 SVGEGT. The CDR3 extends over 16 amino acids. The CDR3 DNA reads TGTGCCAGCAGTTACGGTCCACAGGACCTTCCGGAGACCCAGTACTTC. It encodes CASSYGPQDLPETQYF.

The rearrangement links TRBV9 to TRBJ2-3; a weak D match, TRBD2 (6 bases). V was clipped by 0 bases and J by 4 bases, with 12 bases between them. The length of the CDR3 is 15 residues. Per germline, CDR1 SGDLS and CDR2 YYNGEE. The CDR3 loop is CASSVASVVSDTQYF. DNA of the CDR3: TGTGCCAGCAGCGTAGCTAGCGTAGTGTCAGATACGCAGTATTTT.

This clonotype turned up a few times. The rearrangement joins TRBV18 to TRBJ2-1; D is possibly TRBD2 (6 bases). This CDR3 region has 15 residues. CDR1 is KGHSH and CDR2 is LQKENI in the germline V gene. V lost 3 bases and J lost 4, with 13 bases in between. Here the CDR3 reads CASSPNGGDYNEQFF. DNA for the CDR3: TGTGCCAGCTCACCGAATGGCGGGGATTACAATGAGCAGTTCTTC.

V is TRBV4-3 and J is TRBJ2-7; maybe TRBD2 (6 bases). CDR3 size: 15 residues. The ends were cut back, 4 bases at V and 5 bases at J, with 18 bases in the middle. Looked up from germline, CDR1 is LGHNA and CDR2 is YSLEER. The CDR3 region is CASSPSITGVDEQYF. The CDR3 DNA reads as TGCGCCAGCAGCCCCTCAATAACGGGGGTTGACGAGCAGTACTTC.

CDR3 loop: CASSEQGTGELFF. Here the CDR3 DNA reads TGTGCCAGCAGTGAACAGGGTACCGGGGAGCTGTTTTTT. The J gene is TRBJ2-2, the V gene TRBV25-1, with a weak D call TRBD1 (5 bases). Looked up from germline, CDR1 is MGHDK and CDR2 is SYGVNS. V shed 2 bases and J shed 5 bases, with 6 bases lying between them. The CDR3 extends over 13 amino acids. Complete variable domain (other parts from reference TRBV25-1 and TRBJ2-2): EADIYQTPRYLVIGTGKKITLECSQTMGHDKMYWYQQDPGMELHLIHYSYGVNSTEKGDLSSESTVSRIRTEHFPLTLESARPSHTSQYLCASSEQGTGELFFGEGSRLTVL.

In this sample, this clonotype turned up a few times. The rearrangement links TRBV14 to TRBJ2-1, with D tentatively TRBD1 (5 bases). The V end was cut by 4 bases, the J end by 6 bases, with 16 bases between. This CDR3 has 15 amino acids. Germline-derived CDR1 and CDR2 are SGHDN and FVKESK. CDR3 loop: CASSLRQGKGNEQFF. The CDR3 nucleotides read TGTGCCAGCAGCCTTCGCCAGGGAAAGGGCAATGAGCAGTTCTTC.

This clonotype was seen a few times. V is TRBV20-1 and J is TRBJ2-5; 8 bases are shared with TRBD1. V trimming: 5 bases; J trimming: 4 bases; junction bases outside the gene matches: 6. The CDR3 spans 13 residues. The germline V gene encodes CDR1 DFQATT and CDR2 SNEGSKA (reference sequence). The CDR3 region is CSAPDRGGETQYF. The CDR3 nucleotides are TGCAGTGCTCCTGACAGGGGCGGAGAGACCCAGTACTTC.

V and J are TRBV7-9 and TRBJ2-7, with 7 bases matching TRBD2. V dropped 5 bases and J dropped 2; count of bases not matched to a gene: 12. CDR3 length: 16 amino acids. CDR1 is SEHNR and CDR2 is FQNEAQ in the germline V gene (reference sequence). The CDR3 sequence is CASSPGAGRYTYEQYF. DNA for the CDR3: TGTGCCAGCAGCCCGGGAGCGGGGAGGTACACCTACGAGCAGTACTTC. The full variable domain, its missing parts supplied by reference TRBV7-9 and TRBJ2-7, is DTGVSQNPRHKITKRGQNVTFRCDPISEHNRLYWYRQTLGQGPEFLTYFQNEAQLEKSRLLSDRFSAERPKGSFSTLEIQRTEQGDSAMYLCASSPGAGRYTYEQYFGPGTRLTVT.

In DNA form, the CDR3 reads TGCAGCGTCCCGGCGACGAACACCGGGGAGCTGTTTTTT. Protein: CSVPATNTGELFF. The chain links TRBV29-1 to TRBJ2-2, with unresolved D. V lost 6 bases and J lost 0, with 8 bases in between. CDR1 is SQVTM and CDR2 is ANQGSEA in the germline V gene. This CDR3 comprises 13 residues.

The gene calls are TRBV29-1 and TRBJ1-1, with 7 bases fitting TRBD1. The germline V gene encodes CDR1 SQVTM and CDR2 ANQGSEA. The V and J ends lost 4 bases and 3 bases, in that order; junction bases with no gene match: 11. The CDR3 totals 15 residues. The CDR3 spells CSVVGETGRDTEAFF. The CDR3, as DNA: TGCAGCGTTGTGGGGGAGACAGGGCGGGACACTGAAGCTTTCTTT.

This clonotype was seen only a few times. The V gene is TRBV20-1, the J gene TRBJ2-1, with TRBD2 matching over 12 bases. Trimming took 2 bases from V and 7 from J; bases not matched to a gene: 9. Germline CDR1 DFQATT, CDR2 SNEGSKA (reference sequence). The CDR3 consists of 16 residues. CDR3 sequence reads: CSARPTSGGTMNEQFF. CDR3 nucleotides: TGCAGTGCTAGACCGACTAGCGGGGGTACTATGAATGAGCAGTTCTTC.

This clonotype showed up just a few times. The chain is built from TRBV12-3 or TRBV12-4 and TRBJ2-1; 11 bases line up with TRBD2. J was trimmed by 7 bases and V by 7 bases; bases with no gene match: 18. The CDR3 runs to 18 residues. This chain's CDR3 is CASTRDLPGLAVVNEQFF. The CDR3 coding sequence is TGTGCCAGCACTAGGGATCTTCCGGGACTAGCGGTTGTGAATGAGCAGTTCTTC.